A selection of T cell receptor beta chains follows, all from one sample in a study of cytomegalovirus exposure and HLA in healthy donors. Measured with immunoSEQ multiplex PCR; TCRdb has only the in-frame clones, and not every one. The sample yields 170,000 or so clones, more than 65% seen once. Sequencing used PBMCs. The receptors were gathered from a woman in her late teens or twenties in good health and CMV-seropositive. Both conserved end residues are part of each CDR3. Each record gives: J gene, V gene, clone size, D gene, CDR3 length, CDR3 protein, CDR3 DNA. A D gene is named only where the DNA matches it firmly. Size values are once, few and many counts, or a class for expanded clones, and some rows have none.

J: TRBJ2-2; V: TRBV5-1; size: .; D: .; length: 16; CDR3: CASSLDVRVGAGELFF; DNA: TGCGCCAGCAGCTTGGACGTCAGGGTGGGCGCCGGGGAGCTGTTTTTT
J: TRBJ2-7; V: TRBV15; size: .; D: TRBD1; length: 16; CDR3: CATSRGTGTGGYEQYF; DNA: TGTGCCACCAGCAGGGGTACCGGGACAGGGGGCTACGAGCAGTACTTC
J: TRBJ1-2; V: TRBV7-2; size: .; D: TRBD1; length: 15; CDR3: CASSPGQVRNYGYTF; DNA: TGTGCCAGCAGCCCGGGACAGGTTAGAAACTATGGCTACACCTTC
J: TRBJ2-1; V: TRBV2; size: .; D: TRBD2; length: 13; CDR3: CASRASGGNEQFF; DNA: TGTGCCAGCAGGGCTAGCGGGGGCAATGAGCAGTTCTTC
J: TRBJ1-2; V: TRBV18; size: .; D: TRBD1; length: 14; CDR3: CASSPGTGQGGYTF; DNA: TGTGCCAGCTCACCGGGGACAGGCCAAGGGGGCTACACCTTC
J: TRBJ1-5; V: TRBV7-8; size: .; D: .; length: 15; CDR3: CASSRTRTDNQPQHF; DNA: TGTGCCAGCAGTCGGACCCGGACAGATAATCAGCCCCAGCATTTT
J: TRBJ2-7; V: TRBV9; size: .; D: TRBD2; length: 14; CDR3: CASSDGTRDHEQYF; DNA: TGTGCCAGCAGCGACGGGACTAGGGACCACGAGCAGTACTTC
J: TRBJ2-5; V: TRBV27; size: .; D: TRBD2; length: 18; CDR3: CASSPVLAGPGGYETQYF; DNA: TGTGCCAGCAGTCCAGTCCTAGCGGGGCCGGGGGGATATGAGACCCAGTACTTC
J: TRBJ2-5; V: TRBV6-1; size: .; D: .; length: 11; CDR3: CASSEQLPKYF; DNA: TGTGCCAGCAGTGAACAACTACCCAAGTACTTC
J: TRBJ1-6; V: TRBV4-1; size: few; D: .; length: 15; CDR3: CASSQLAPGYSPLHF; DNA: TGCGCCAGCAGCCAACTGGCCCCAGGATATTCACCCCTCCACTTT
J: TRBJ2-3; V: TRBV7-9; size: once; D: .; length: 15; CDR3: CASSYQGNIGGSQYF; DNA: TGTGCCAGCAGTTATCAGGGGAATATTGGGGGATCGCAGTATTTT
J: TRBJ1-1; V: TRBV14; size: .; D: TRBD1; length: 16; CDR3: CASSLFTGQGNTEAFF; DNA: TGTGCCAGCAGCCTGTTTACGGGACAGGGGAACACTGAAGCTTTCTTT
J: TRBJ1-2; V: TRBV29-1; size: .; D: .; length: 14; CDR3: CSVEDQGYFYGYTF; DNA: TGCAGCGTTGAAGATCAGGGTTACTTCTATGGCTACACCTTC
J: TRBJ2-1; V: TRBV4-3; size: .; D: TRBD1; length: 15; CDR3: CASSQVGTGSNEQFF; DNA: TGCGCCAGCAGCCAAGTGGGGACAGGCAGCAATGAGCAGTTCTTC
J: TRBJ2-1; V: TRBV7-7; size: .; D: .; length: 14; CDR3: CASSLGRVNNEQFF; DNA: TGTGCCAGCAGCTTAGGGAGGGTGAACAATGAGCAGTTCTTC
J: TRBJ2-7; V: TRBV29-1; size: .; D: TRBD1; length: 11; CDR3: CSVDTGGRSYF; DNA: TGCAGCGTTGATACAGGGGGCCGGTCGTACTTC
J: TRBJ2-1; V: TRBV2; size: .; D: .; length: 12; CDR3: CASTLRGYEQFF; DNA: TGTGCCAGCACTCTAAGGGGGTATGAGCAGTTCTTC
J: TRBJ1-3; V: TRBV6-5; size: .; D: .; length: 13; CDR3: CASSTNSGNTIYF; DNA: TGTGCCAGCAGTACAAATTCTGGAAACACCATATATTTT
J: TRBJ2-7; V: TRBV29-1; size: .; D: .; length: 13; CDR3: CSVEDSSRYEQYF; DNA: TGCAGCGTTGAAGATAGTAGTCGGTACGAGCAGTACTTC
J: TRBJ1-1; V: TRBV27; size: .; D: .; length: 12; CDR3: CASFARRRTAFF; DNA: TGTGCCAGTTTCGCCCGCCGGAGGACGGCTTTCTTT
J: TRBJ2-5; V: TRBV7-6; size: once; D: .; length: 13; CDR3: CASSLLTAREQYF; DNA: TGTGCCAGCAGCTTATTAACAGCCCGGGAGCAGTACTTC
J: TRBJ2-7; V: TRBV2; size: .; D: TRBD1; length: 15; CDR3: CASRGKPGQFYEQYF; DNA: TGTGCCAGCAGGGGTAAGCCGGGACAGTTCTACGAGCAGTACTTC
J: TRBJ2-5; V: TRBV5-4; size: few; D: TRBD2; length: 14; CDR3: CASSLGGGEETQYF; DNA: TGTGCCAGCAGCTTAGGCGGGGGTGAAGAGACCCAGTACTTC
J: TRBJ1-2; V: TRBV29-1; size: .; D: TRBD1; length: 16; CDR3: CSVDPGTGDAGYGYTF; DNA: TGCAGCGTCGACCCCGGGACAGGTGACGCGGGGTATGGCTACACCTTC
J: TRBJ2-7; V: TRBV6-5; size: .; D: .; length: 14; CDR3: CASSYSAGIYEQYF; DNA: TGTGCCAGCAGTTACTCGGCAGGGATCTACGAGCAGTACTTC
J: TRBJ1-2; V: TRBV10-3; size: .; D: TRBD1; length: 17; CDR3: CAISEGGGDRAFYGYTF; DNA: TGTGCCATCAGTGAAGGGGGTGGAGACAGGGCCTTCTATGGCTACACCTTC
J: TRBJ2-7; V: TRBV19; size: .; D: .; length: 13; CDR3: CASSNRLAYEQYF; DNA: TGTGCCAGTAGCAACCGACTAGCCTACGAGCAGTACTTC
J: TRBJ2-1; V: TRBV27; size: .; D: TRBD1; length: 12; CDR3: CASSSLTGGQFF; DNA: TGTGCCAGCAGTTCCCTCACAGGGGGGCAGTTCTTC
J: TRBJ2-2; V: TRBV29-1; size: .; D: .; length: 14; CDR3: CSVDGQTNTGELFF; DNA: TGCAGCGTTGATGGGCAGACGAACACCGGGGAGCTGTTTTTT
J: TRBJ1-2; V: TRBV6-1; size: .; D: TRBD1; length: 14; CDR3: CASTSRDREYGYTF; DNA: TGTGCCAGCACTAGCCGGGACAGGGAGTATGGCTACACCTTC
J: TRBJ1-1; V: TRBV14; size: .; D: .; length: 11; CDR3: CASSQYSEAFF; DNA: TGTGCCAGCAGCCAATACTCTGAAGCTTTCTTT
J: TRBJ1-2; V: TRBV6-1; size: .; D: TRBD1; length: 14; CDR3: CASMKDRGSYGYTF; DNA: TGTGCCAGCATGAAGGACAGGGGAAGCTATGGCTACACCTTC
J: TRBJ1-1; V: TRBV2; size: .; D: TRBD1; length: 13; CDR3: CASSGTGGTEAFF; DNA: TGTGCCAGCAGTGGGACAGGGGGTACTGAAGCTTTCTTT
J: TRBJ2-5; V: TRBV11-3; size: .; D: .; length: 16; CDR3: CASSLVSGTNKETQYF; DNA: TGTGCCAGCAGCTTGGTCTCCGGGACAAATAAAGAGACCCAGTACTTC
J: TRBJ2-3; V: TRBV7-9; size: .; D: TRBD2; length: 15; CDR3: CASSVAGGQADTQYF; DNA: TGTGCCAGCAGCGTCGCGGGGGGGCAGGCAGATACGCAGTATTTT
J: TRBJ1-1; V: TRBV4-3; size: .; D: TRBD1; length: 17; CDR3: CASSQVRVGAGGTEAFF; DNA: TGCGCCAGCAGCCAAGTGAGGGTGGGGGCAGGGGGCACTGAAGCTTTCTTT
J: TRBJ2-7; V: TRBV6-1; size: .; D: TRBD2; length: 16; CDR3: CASSALWLAGEDEQYF; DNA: TGTGCCAGCAGTGCCCTCTGGCTAGCGGGGGAGGACGAGCAGTACTTC
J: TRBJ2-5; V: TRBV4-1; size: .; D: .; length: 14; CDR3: CASSQPRGKQTQYF; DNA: TGCGCCAGCAGCCAACCCCGGGGAAAGCAGACCCAGTACTTC
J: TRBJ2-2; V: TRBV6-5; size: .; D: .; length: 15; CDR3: CASSRGDTGSGELFF; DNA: TGTGCCAGCAGTCGAGGGGACACTGGATCCGGGGAGCTGTTTTTT
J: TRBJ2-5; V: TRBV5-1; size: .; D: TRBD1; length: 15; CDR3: CASSSGQEWVETQYF; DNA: TGCGCCAGCAGCTCCGGACAGGAATGGGTGGAGACCCAGTACTTC
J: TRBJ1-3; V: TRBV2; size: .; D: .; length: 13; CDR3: CASSRTAGNTIYF; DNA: TGTGCCAGCAGCAGGACTGCTGGAAACACCATATATTTT
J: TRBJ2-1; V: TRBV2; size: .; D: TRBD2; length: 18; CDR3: CASSDSGLAGGWYNEQFF; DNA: TGTGCCAGCAGTGATTCGGGACTAGCGGGGGGCTGGTACAATGAGCAGTTCTTC
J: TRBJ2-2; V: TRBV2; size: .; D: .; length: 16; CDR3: CASSDWGRKNTGELFF; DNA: TGTGCCAGCAGTGACTGGGGGCGCAAGAACACCGGGGAGCTGTTTTTT
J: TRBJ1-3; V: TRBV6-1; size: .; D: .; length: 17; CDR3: CASSEAPGTISGNTIYF; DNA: TGTGCCAGCAGTGAAGCTCCGGGTACCATCTCTGGAAACACCATATATTTT
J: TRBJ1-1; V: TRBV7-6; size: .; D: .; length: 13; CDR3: CAVSDRGNTEAFF; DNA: TGTGCCGTGTCGGATAGGGGGAACACTGAAGCTTTCTTT
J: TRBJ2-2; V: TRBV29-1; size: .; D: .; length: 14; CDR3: CSVANRGGTGELFF; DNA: TGCAGCGTGGCGAACAGGGGAGGTACCGGGGAGCTGTTTTTT
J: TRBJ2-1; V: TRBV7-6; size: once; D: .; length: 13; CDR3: CASSLGGGGEQFF; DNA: TGTGCCAGCAGCTTGGGGGGGGGCGGTGAGCAGTTCTTC
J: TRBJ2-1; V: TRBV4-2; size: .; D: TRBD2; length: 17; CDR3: CASSQLRGGAKYNEQFF; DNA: TGTGCCAGCAGCCAATTGCGCGGGGGGGCTAAGTACAATGAGCAGTTCTTC
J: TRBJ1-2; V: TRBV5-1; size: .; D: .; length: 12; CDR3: CASSFGGEGYTF; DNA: TGCGCCAGCAGCTTCGGAGGAGAAGGCTACACCTTC
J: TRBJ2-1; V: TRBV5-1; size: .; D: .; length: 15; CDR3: CASSPGRLSGDEQFF; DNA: TGCGCCAGCTCCCCCGGACGTCTTTCGGGGGATGAGCAATTCTTC